This T cell receptor beta chain was observed in a study of T-cell memory formation after mild COVID-19. Study summary: Largely, TCR clusters stayed within a single donor. General observations from the study: Researchers found some responding clones in pre-infection memory, a sign that cross-reactive memory joined. Clones contracting day 15 to 85 were balanced CD4/CD8; later expanders leaned CD4+.

TCRdb reprocessed the 5' RACE reads with MiXCR, giving one entry per CDR3 protein. This table holds about 400,000 distinct CDR3 sequences, 13% to 15% found once. This clonotype showed up just a few times. Its matching antigen is unknown. In germline, CDR1 is SGHTA, CDR2 FQGNSA. The CDR3 is 12 amino acids. Unmatched junction bases numbered 3, after V lost 5 bases and J lost 6 bases. The chain joins TRBV7-2 to TRBJ2-7, with 8 nucleotides matching TRBD1. Sequenced: PBMCs or a T cell subset sorted from them (not recorded which). The TCR originated in a man between 18 and 29 years old who had mild COVID-19 (a few samples of this study predate the infection). Cell type and time point are not known. The CDR3: CASSPTGAEQYF. In DNA, the CDR3 is TGTGCCAGCAGCCCGACAGGGGCCGAGCAGTACTTC.